This TCR beta chain was documented in a study of T cell changes during pregnancy in multiple sclerosis. Trimming cost V 5 bases and J 6 bases; bases outside gene matches: 11. From germline, CDR1 is SGHRS and CDR2 YFSETQ. This CDR3 region has 15 residues. Sequenced by immunoSEQ multiplex PCR; TCRdb stores in-frame clones only, minus some. The data show around 80,000 clones, 94% seen once. The source material was peripheral blood, sampled in the second trimester of pregnancy. This sequence originates from a female donor in good health, enrolled as a control in a pregnancy study. The chain joins TRBV5-1 to TRBJ2-3; 8 nucleotides align to TRBD2. The CDR3 region is CASRMGSGIYDTQYF. CDR3 coding DNA: TGCGCCAGCAGAATGGGTAGCGGGATATACGATACGCAGTATTTT.